Below are 23 T cell receptor beta chains sequenced from a single sample in a study of neurological immune-mediated disorders. Each CDR3 protein is one row after TCRdb ran MiXCR on the 5' RACE reads. The sample consists of 25,000 or so distinct CDR3 sequences, around 12% of them appearing once. Sequenced sample: PBMCs. The receptors shown here come from a man aged 60 to 69 in good health.

This clonotype has at least ten counts. This chain joins TRBV9 and TRBJ2-3, with a possible D match to TRBD2 (6 bases). In germline, CDR1 is SGDLS, CDR2 YYNGEE. The CDR3 has 14 residues. V lost 2 bases and J 5 bases, leaving 12 bases between the germline ends. The CDR3 bases are TGTGCCAGCAGCGTGGGACTCCCCGGAGATACGCAGTATTTT. The encoded protein is CASSVGLPGDTQYF.

In its sample, this clonotype was seen many times. The gene calls are TRBV3-1 and TRBJ2-2; D is unresolved. Germline values: CDR1 LGHDT, CDR2 YNNKEL (reference sequence). The V end was cut by 2 bases, the J end by 3 bases, with 13 bases between. This CDR3 contains 16 residues. Here the CDR3 DNA reads TGTGCCAGCAGCCAAATCCAGATGTCAGACACCGGGGAGCTGTTTTTT. This translates into CASSQIQMSDTGELFF. Looking up the rest from reference TRBV3-1 and TRBJ2-2 gives the full variable domain: DTAVSQTPKYLVTQMGNDKSIKCEQNLGHDTMYWYKQDSKKFLKIMFSYNNKELIINETVPNRFSPKSPDKAHLNLHINSLELGDSAVYFCASSQIQMSDTGELFFGEGSRLTVL.

This clonotype was recorded at least ten times. V is TRBV7-9 and J is TRBJ2-4; weak D call: TRBD2 (5 bases). V was clipped by 7 bases and J by 5 bases, with 15 bases between them. The CDR3 extends over 14 amino acids. Germline CDR1 SEHNR, CDR2 FQNEAQ (reference sequence). The CDR3 is CASTVIGVENIQYF. CDR3 DNA: TGTGCCAGCACCGTTATCGGGGTGGAAAACATTCAGTACTTC.

This clonotype was detected many times. The chain joins TRBV10-3 to TRBJ1-4, with D uncertain. V lost 0 bases and J 5 bases, leaving 7 bases between the germline ends. Germline CDR1 reads ENHRY; CDR2 reads SYGVKD. The CDR3 has 14 residues. CDR3 sequence reads: CAISESMGNEKLFF. CDR3 sequence (DNA): TGTGCCATCAGTGAGTCGATGGGAAATGAAAAACTGTTTTTT.

This clonotype occurred many times. V usage is TRBV7-6 and J usage is TRBJ2-7; 8 nucleotides align to TRBD2. CDR3 length: 16 residues. With V trimmed by 4 bases and J by 6 bases, 14 bases remained unmatched. Per germline, CDR1 SGHVS and CDR2 FNYEAQ. CDR3 in DNA: TGTGCCAGCAGCTCCCCCCCTCGCGAGGCGGGAGGCGAGCAGTACTTC. This gives the protein CASSSPPREAGGEQYF.

This clonotype occurred many times. The chain uses TRBV9 and TRBJ2-7; D is ambiguous. Per germline, CDR1 SGDLS and CDR2 YYNGEE. With 0 bases removed from V and 6 bases from J, the gap between germline ends came to 10 bases. The CDR3 length is 13 residues. CDR3 bases: TGTGCCAGCAGCGTAGGGGTAGGGCTCGAGCAGTACTTC. Residues: CASSVGVGLEQYF. Combining the CDR3 with reference TRBV9 and TRBJ2-7 gives the whole variable domain DSGVTQTPKHLITATGQRVTLRCSPRSGDLSVYWYQQSLDQGLQFLIQYYNGEERAKGNILERFSAQQFPDLHSELNLSSLELGDSALYFCASSVGVGLEQYFGPGTRLTVT.

In this sample, this clonotype turned up many times. The gene calls are TRBV20-1 and TRBJ2-5; 8 bases are shared with TRBD1. Germline V gene data show CDR1 as DFQATT and CDR2 as SNEGSKA (reference sequence). This CDR3 is built from 15 residues. Germline trimming cut 4 bases from V and 4 bases from J; bases unmatched to any gene: 11. The CDR3 spells CSAKARQGSAETQYF. The CDR3 DNA reads TGCAGTGCTAAGGCGAGACAGGGGTCGGCAGAGACCCAGTACTTC.

This clonotype was detected many times. The V call is TRBV5-1, the J call TRBJ1-4, with D hard to call. The length of the CDR3 is 15 residues. The germline V and J ends were trimmed by 4 bases and 2 bases, with 12 bases remaining between them. Germline CDR1 SGHRS, CDR2 YFSETQ. The CDR3 nucleotides are TGCGCCAGCAGCCACGAGTTATTCACTAATGAAAAACTGTTTTTT. Translation gives CASSHELFTNEKLFF.

In this sample, this clonotype turned up many times. This sequence joins TRBV11-2 and TRBJ2-1; D tentatively fits TRBD1 or TRBD2 (6 bases each). The germline CDR1 and CDR2 sequences are SGHAT and FQNNGV. Between the trimmed V and J ends, which lost 1 base and 6 bases, there was a span of 19 bases. The CDR3 runs 17 residues. This CDR3 is CASSLGIGGSTINEQFF. CDR3 DNA sequence: TGTGCCAGCAGCTTAGGGATCGGGGGCTCCACAATCAATGAGCAGTTCTTC.

In regard to this clonotype: A read error may explain this, as a much larger clone is one base away. The rearrangement links TRBV27 to TRBJ2-5, with 7 bases aligning to TRBD2. Germline V gene data show CDR1 as MNHEY and CDR2 as SMNVEV (reference sequence). This CDR3 is 15 amino acids long. V shed 5 bases and J 5 bases; nucleotides not matched to a gene: 11. The CDR3 region has the DNA TGTGCCAGCAGTATCCGGGTTGCCGGGGGGGAGACCCAGTACTTC. It specifies CASSIRVAGGETQYF.

This chain joins TRBV12-3 or TRBV12-4 and TRBJ2-1, with D perhaps matching TRBD2 (6 bases). V was cut by 6 bases and J by 9 bases, with 18 bases left in between. The CDR3 runs to 14 residues. The CDR3 DNA reads TGTGCCAGCAGGCCGGGACTCCCAGGGTGTGAGCAGTTCTTC. The encoded protein is CASRPGLPGCEQFF.

This clonotype showed up many times. The chain joins TRBV10-3 to TRBJ2-7; no clear D gene. V was pared by 0 bases and J by 2 bases, with 11 bases between. Germline lookup yields CDR1 ENHRY and CDR2 SYGVKD. The CDR3 runs 15 residues. The CDR3 DNA reads TGTGCCATCAGTGAGTCGCAGACGGCGACCTACGAGCAGTACTTC. Translation gives CAISESQTATYEQYF.

This clonotype was observed at least ten times. The genes are TRBV12-3 or TRBV12-4 and TRBJ1-5; perhaps TRBD1 as D (6 bases). Trimming cost V 1 base and J 5 bases, with 15 bases left between them. CDR3 size: 16 residues. This CDR3 is CASSLGGAGGDQPQHF. CDR3 sequence (DNA): TGTGCCAGCAGTTTAGGGGGTGCGGGGGGCGATCAGCCCCAGCATTTT.

This clonotype was counted at least ten times. The V and J genes are TRBV11-2 and TRBJ2-5; D is uncertain. Germline V gene data show CDR1 as SGHAT and CDR2 as FQNNGV. The V end was cut by 5 bases, the J end by 7 bases, with 17 bases between. This CDR3 has 14 amino acids. CDR3 in amino acids: CASSPSYSPGTQYF. The CDR3, as DNA: TGTGCCAGCAGCCCCAGTTACAGTCCGGGGACCCAGTACTTC.

The CDR3 DNA sequence: TGTGCCAGCAGCGCCGCCGGGACAGGGGATGAAAAACTGTTTTTT. Protein product: CASSAAGTGDEKLFF. This chain connects TRBV9 to TRBJ1-4; TRBD1 aligns across 10 bases. Unmatched junction bases numbered 5, after V lost 3 bases and J lost 6 bases. CDR1 and CDR2 (germline): SGDLS, YYNGEE. The CDR3 spans 15 residues.

This clonotype is medium-sized within its sample. The chain couples TRBV29-1 to TRBJ2-1; 10 nucleotides match TRBD2. The germline V gene has CDR1 SQVTM and CDR2 ANQGSEA. Germline trimming cut 3 bases from V and 6 bases from J; bases unmatched to any gene: 17. CDR3 length equals 18 residues. The CDR3 DNA reads as TGCAGCGTTGATGGGGTAGCGGGAGGATCGGTGAGTGGCAATGAGCAGTTCTTC. Protein product: CSVDGVAGGSVSGNEQFF.

Ten or more counts support this clonotype. The genes are TRBV12-3 or TRBV12-4 and TRBJ2-5, with 11 bases that match TRBD1. This CDR3 region has 15 residues. After removal of 2 bases from V and 2 bases from J, the junction contained 1 base not matched to a gene. CDR3 loop: CASSLWDRGQETQYF. In DNA form, the CDR3 reads TGTGCCAGCAGTTTATGGGACAGGGGGCAAGAGACCCAGTACTTC.

This clonotype was recorded many times. The gene calls are TRBV7-2 and TRBJ2-3; 10 bases match TRBD2. Germline lookup yields CDR1 SGHTA and CDR2 FQGNSA. CDR3 length equals 17 residues. V lost 1 base to trimming and J lost 3 bases; unmatched junction nucleotides: 7. The CDR3 sequence is CASSLGPSGSGTDTQYF. CDR3 bases: TGTGCCAGCAGCTTAGGCCCTAGCGGGAGTGGGACAGATACGCAGTATTTT.

This clonotype was detected ten times or more. The chain recombines TRBV7-2 with TRBJ2-7; D tentatively reads TRBD1 or TRBD2 (5 bases each). Germline assignment: CDR1 SGHTA and CDR2 FQGNSA. V gave up 1 base and J gave up 1 base, with 14 bases separating them. The CDR3 has 16 residues. The CDR3 coding sequence is TGTGCCAGCAGCTTAGTAGTAGGCTGGGGGTCCTACGAGCAGTACTTC. Translated, it gives CASSLVVGWGSYEQYF.

At least ten counts were recorded for this clonotype. The V gene is TRBV5-1, the J gene TRBJ1-1; D is perhaps TRBD1 (5 bases). The germline gives CDR1 SGHRS, CDR2 YFSETQ. V lost 4 bases and J 4 bases, leaving 20 bases between the germline ends. The CDR3 contains 16 residues. The CDR3 region is CASSQGPTGRGTEAFF. Here the CDR3 DNA reads TGCGCCAGCAGCCAGGGTCCCACGGGAAGGGGCACTGAAGCTTTCTTT.

A word on this clonotype: This sequence may be a read error, since a much larger clone differs from it by one base. This chain's CDR3 is CGSSLRRGATLELSKNIQYF. CDR3 nucleotides: TGTGGCAGCAGCTTAAGGAGGGGGGCCACTCTGGAGTTGTCCAAAAACATTCAGTACTTC. This rearrangement joins TRBV11-2 to TRBJ2-4; D might be TRBD1 or TRBD2, each matching 6 bases. The germline gives CDR1 SGHAT, CDR2 FQNNGV. The length of the CDR3 is 20 residues. Combining the CDR3 with reference TRBV11-2 and TRBJ2-4 gives the whole variable domain EAGVAQSPRYKIIEKRQSVAFWCNPISGHATLYWYQQILGQGPKLLIQFQNNGVVDDSQLPKDRFSAERLKGVDSTLKIQPAKLEDSAVYLCGSSLRRGATLELSKNIQYFGAGTRLSVL.

The chain uses TRBV10-2 and TRBJ2-1, with 8 bases identical to TRBD2. The CDR3 totals 14 residues. Germline CDR1 is WSHSY and CDR2 is SAAADI. Germline trimming cut 5 bases from V and 8 bases from J; bases unmatched to any gene: 8. CDR3 sequence: CASSPQREFYEQFF. The CDR3 nucleotides are TGCGCCAGCAGTCCCCAGCGGGAGTTCTATGAGCAGTTCTTC.

This clonotype was counted ten times or more. V gene TRBV12-3 or TRBV12-4 combines with J gene TRBJ1-2; D is perhaps TRBD1 (5 bases). The CDR3 runs to 14 residues. Trimming shortened V by 3 bases and J by 8 bases, and 16 bases separated the two germline ends. The CDR3 DNA is TGTGCCAGCAGTTTCTCCGGACAAGGACAAGGCTACACCTTC. It yields the protein CASSFSGQGQGYTF.